The 4 T cell receptor beta chains listed next were all sequenced from one sample in a study of cytomegalovirus exposure and HLA in healthy donors (dated by TCRdb to about 2017). Receptor libraries were prepared by the immunoSEQ multiplex PCR assay. A mixture of 60 forward primers for TCR Vbeta segments and 13 reverse primers for TCR Jbeta segments was used in the multiplex PCR. TCRdb holds this immuneACCESS table with in-frame rearrangements only. Some clones are missing; in checked studies, unresolved V genes explain under half, and the rest has no known cause. Counted in this sample were tens of thousands of clones; 55% to 75% of them appeared once. About 12% of the sample belongs to the ten largest clones. Sequencing used PBMCs. These receptors came from a woman between 40 and 55 years old in good health and CMV-seropositive.

The genes are TRBV9 and TRBJ1-1; TRBD1 might be the D (5 bases). This CDR3 is 14 amino acids long. V was cut by 1 base and J by 0 bases, with 7 bases left in between. In germline, CDR1 is SGDLS, CDR2 YYNGEE. Here the CDR3 reads CASSVTGVNTEAFF. The CDR3, as DNA: TGTGCCAGCAGCGTAACAGGTGTGAACACTGAAGCTTTCTTT.

The chain's CDR3 is CASNSGQAEETQYF. CDR3 bases: TGTGCCAGCAATTCTGGACAGGCGGAAGAGACCCAGTACTTC. The chain recombines TRBV2 with TRBJ2-5; 7 bases are shared with TRBD1. The CDR3 is 14 amino acids. J was trimmed by 3 bases and V by 7 bases; bases with no gene match: 8. Germline V gene sequence: CDR1 SNHLY, CDR2 FYNNEI.

The chain recombines TRBV29-1 with TRBJ2-7, with D perhaps TRBD2 (6 bases). V was clipped by 1 base and J by 2 bases, with 12 bases between them. Germline loops: CDR1 SQVTM, CDR2 ANQGSEA. The CDR3 contains 14 residues. CDR3 DNA sequence: TGCAGCGTTGAAGTTGCGGGGAGCCCCTACGAGCAGTACTTC. This gives the protein CSVEVAGSPYEQYF.

V is TRBV6-5 and J is TRBJ1-5; D gene ambiguous. CDR3 length: 15 residues. Germline CDR1 is MNHEY and CDR2 is SVGAGI. Trimming pared 9 bases from V and 3 bases from J, leaving 18 bases between. The CDR3 DNA follows: TGTGCCAGTGCATCTAATGCAGGAATCAATCAGCCCCAGCATTTT. It translates to CASASNAGINQPQHF.